The 11 T cell receptor beta chains reported below all come from one sample, sequenced in a study of T cell changes during pregnancy in multiple sclerosis. Assay used: immunoSEQ multiplex PCR; TCRdb lists only in-frame clones, some missing. The sample lists more than 85,000 clones, approximately 92% seen once, with more than 0.95% in the top ten. The sequenced sample was peripheral blood, obtained in the second trimester of pregnancy. Receptor source: a female donor with multiple sclerosis, enrolled in a pregnancy study.

The rearrangement joins TRBV2 to TRBJ2-7, with 7 bases aligning to TRBD1. The germline CDR1 and CDR2 sequences are SNHLY and FYNNEI. CDR3 length: 15 amino acids. V gave up 3 bases and J gave up 4 bases; unmatched junction bases: 9. The CDR3: CASSDPRQGTYEQYF. As DNA, the CDR3 is TGTGCCAGCAGTGATCCTCGACAGGGAACTTACGAGCAGTACTTC.

The chain combines TRBV27 with TRBJ2-1; TRBD2 matches 13 bases. V shed 5 bases and J 9 bases; nucleotides not matched to a gene: 7. The CDR3 extends over 15 amino acids. Germline assignment: CDR1 MNHEY and CDR2 SMNVEV (reference sequence). Here the CDR3 DNA reads TGTGCCAGCAGTCTACGGACTAGCGGGAGTACTGAGCAGTTCTTC. It yields the protein CASSLRTSGSTEQFF.

This chain connects TRBV28 to TRBJ2-1; maybe TRBD2 (6 bases). The ends were cut back, 7 bases at V and 5 bases at J, with 18 bases in the middle. Germline V gene data show CDR1 as MDHEN and CDR2 as SYDVKM. The CDR3 totals 15 residues. CDR3 residues: CASKGGDFRDNEQFF. CDR3 bases: TGTGCCAGCAAAGGCGGGGACTTTCGCGACAATGAGCAGTTCTTC.

J is TRBJ1-2 and V is TRBV27, with 8 bases that match TRBD1. The CDR3 sequence is 14 residues long. The ends lost 2 bases at V and 7 bases at J; junction bases unmatched: 6. Germline loops: CDR1 MNHEY, CDR2 SMNVEV (reference sequence). DNA for the CDR3: TGTGCCAGCAGTTTAGGGACAGGACAGACTGGCTACACCTTC. Protein sequence: CASSLGTGQTGYTF.

The V gene is TRBV19, the J gene TRBJ2-5, with 11 bases that match TRBD1. With V trimmed by 10 bases and J by 5 bases, 6 bases remained unmatched. The CDR3 loop spans 13 amino acids. The germline CDR1 and CDR2 sequences are LNHDA and SQIVND (reference sequence). CDR3 DNA sequence: TGTGCCACCAAGGACAGGGGGCGTGAGACCCAGTACTTC. Protein: CATKDRGRETQYF.

The chain employs TRBV18 and TRBJ2-3; 14 bases align to TRBD2. CDR1 KGHSH and CDR2 LQKENI come from the germline V gene. The CDR3 contains 16 residues. Trimming cost V 3 bases and J 3 bases; bases outside gene matches: 2. The CDR3 region has the DNA TGTGCCAGCTCACCTGGACTAGCGGGAGGAACAGATACGCAGTATTTT. The encoded protein is CASSPGLAGGTDTQYF.

The chain is built from TRBV5-4 and TRBJ2-1; 8 bases fit TRBD2. The CDR3 is 15 amino acids. Germline V lookup: CDR1 SGHNT, CDR2 YYREEE (reference sequence). Written as DNA, the CDR3 is TGTGCTCCAGCAGGGTCTAGCGGGCCCTACAATGAGCAGTTCTTC. Translating it yields CAPAGSSGPYNEQFF.

The gene calls are TRBV25-1 and TRBJ1-2; tentative D call: TRBD1 (6 bases). Trimming took 1 base from V and 3 from J, leaving 9 bases between them. Germline loops: CDR1 MGHDK, CDR2 SYGVNS. The CDR3 totals 14 residues. CDR3 sequence: CASSEFEGDYGYTF. As DNA, the CDR3 is TGTGCCAGCAGTGAATTCGAGGGGGACTATGGCTACACCTTC.

The chain joins TRBV29-1 to TRBJ1-2, with 10 nucleotides matching TRBD1. The ends lost 6 bases at V and 3 bases at J; junction bases unmatched: 13. Per the germline V gene, CDR1 is SQVTM and CDR2 is ANQGSEA. The CDR3 consists of 16 residues. CDR3 residues: CSVPRQGAKKDYGYTF. CDR3 nucleotides: TGCAGCGTCCCCCGACAGGGGGCAAAGAAGGACTATGGCTACACCTTC.

The J gene is TRBJ1-2, the V gene TRBV7-9, with D maybe TRBD1 (6 bases). This CDR3 spans 13 amino acids. Germline loops: CDR1 SEHNR, CDR2 FQNEAQ (reference sequence). Trimming took off 4 bases at V and 2 bases at J, with 8 bases between the two ends. The CDR3 region has the DNA TGTGCCAGCAGCTGGGACACAAACTATGGCTACACCTTC. This codes for CASSWDTNYGYTF.

This clone was recorded only once. Here the CDR3 reads CSVEVAGAHNEQFF. The CDR3, as DNA: TGCAGCGTTGAAGTAGCGGGAGCTCACAATGAGCAGTTCTTC. The V gene is TRBV29-1, the J gene TRBJ2-1; TRBD2 agrees at 9 bases. V lost 1 base, J lost 5 bases, and 3 bases stayed unmatched. Germline V gene data show CDR1 as SQVTM and CDR2 as ANQGSEA. The CDR3 runs 14 residues.